This T cell receptor beta chain was sequenced for a study of cytomegalovirus exposure and HLA in healthy donors (dated by TCRdb to the late 2010s). For the study in its entirety: An earlier analysis of more than 550 of the donors reported under 300 Gb of sequence data and roughly 120 million unique TCR beta sequences obtained from approximately 180 million T cells. In an earlier analysis of about 590 of the donors, high-throughput TCR beta sequencing was used to judge whether each TCR beta V gene segment behaved as functional or pseudogenic. Besides the first cohort of around 700 subjects, a separate validation cohort made up of roughly 120 different subjects was used. In a later genetic analysis, genome-wide SNP genotypes for about 65% of the roughly 670 donors were used, and that subset was treated as a discovery cohort. Using immunosequencing, the study profiled T cell repertoires from about 620 subjects and related those repertoires to cytomegalovirus serostatus. Every discovery cohort repertoire had been produced on one sequencing platform. In a later analysis, previously published TCR beta repertoires from some 640 donors were re-analyzed and high-resolution HLA genotyping was added so that TCR occurrence patterns could be studied. Around 330 gigabases of sequencing data and around 80 million unique TCR sequences made up an early release that covered several hundred HLA-typed donors. HLA typing included class I and class II loci at four-digit resolution. To predict cytomegalovirus infection status, the study brought together high-throughput TCR immunosequencing, statistical association of individual TCRs with disease status, and machine learning. Typing coverage varied by locus: roughly 629-630 donors for A, B, C, DRB1 and DQB1; 500 to 550 for DQA1; about 570 for DPA1; approximately 470 for DPB1. The study aimed to test whether cataloging public T cell receptors could reveal signatures of past pathogen exposure. The genetic ancestry cluster associated with self-reported Caucasian donors included 70% to 85% of the 398 genotyped donors. Roughly 5 DR-DQ haplotypes were handled as single units for association and clustering, since linkage in the cohort was strong. Rather than drawing on any new phenotypic data, the later analysis identified candidate immune exposures from TCR beta sequences and the way those sequences occurred across donors. Across about 370 genotyped donors of the cohort, an average of roughly 230,000 unique TCR beta nucleotide sequences per donor were sequenced, and approximately 19% of those sequences were non-productive. Alongside the repertoire data, information on donor age, sex, ethnicity and CMV serostatus was compiled.

To prepare the library, the immunoSEQ multiplex PCR assay was applied. For the multiplex PCR, a mixture combining 60 forward primers for TCR Vbeta segments and 13 reverse primers for TCR Jbeta segments was used. The CDR3 region of rearranged TCR beta genes was amplified from genomic DNA by a multiplex PCR assay. The Illumina HiSeq System was used to sequence the amplified TCR beta libraries as 87-base-pair reads. Under the source paper's analysis protocol: Across the roughly 640 repertoires, a later analysis counted tens of millions of unique TCR beta chains, 9.5 million to 12 million of which were shared by at least two donors. A nearest-neighbor algorithm error-corrected the raw reads and collapsed the reads into unique sequences, merging closely related sequences to remove PCR and sequencing errors. Alignment of CDR3 sequences to IMGT reference sequences was used to assign V, D and J gene segments. For a sequence to be retained, a match of at least six nucleotides was required to both a V gene segment and a J gene segment. A rearrangement counted as productive if the CDR3 had no stop codons and remained in frame with V and J, and every other rearrangement counted as non-productive. Following IMGT convention, CDR3 was defined as the stretch from the second conserved V-encoded cysteine to the conserved J-encoded phenylalanine. The earlier analysis of about 560 of the donors excluded any sequence lacking an unambiguous match to a single V gene segment. An earlier analysis of almost 600 of the donors classified V segments as functional when productive rearrangements were above 56.7% and as segregating when the standard deviation between donors was above 5%. To diagnose cytomegalovirus status from the catalog of TCR beta chain sequences, a statistical classification framework was built. V and J gene assignment, in a later analysis, came from comparing TCR nucleotide sequences with IMGT/GENE-DB human TR gene sequences. Using the TCRdist pipeline, a later analysis assigned CDR3 sequences along with most-parsimonious VDJ recombination scenarios. In a later analysis, each TCR beta chain was defined by its CDR3 amino acid sequence together with its V-gene family, and reads without a unique V-gene family were excluded. A later analysis removed nearly 600 highly shared, low-generation-probability nucleotide sequences to deal with suspected cross-contamination and a sequencing artifact. A later analysis calculated a clonal expansion index for each public chain from normalized within-repertoire ranks of inferred template counts. Generation probabilities in a later analysis came from a VDJ recombination model fitted to out-of-frame rearrangements, and those results were checked against IGoR. A later analysis scored TCR-TCR, TCR-HLA and TCR-CMV co-occurrence with hypergeometric tests, applying a repertoire-size bias correction to TCR pairs. To estimate false discovery rates, a later analysis permuted the HLA or CMV assignments 20 times. In a later analysis, co-occurring TCRs were grouped using DBSCAN, with TCRdist sequence similarity added in when clustering inside HLA-allele-positive subsets. Repertoires with fewer than 30,000 or more than 120,000 public chains, plus five repertoires with anomalous nucleotide sharing, were excluded from co-occurrence clustering. This immuneACCESS table, as held by TCRdb, lists in-frame sequences with V and J called but not all clones. Of the missing ones, under half trace to an unresolved V gene in checked studies; the others have no known cause. V, J and clone size reflect that table, while D and trimming were determined from the DNA. Within this sample are 180,000 or so clones, with roughly 79% of them counted one time only. Just over 2% of the sample rests with the top ten.

The cohort comprised 666 healthy bone marrow donors. At the time of sampling, all cohort members were nominally healthy, though unrecorded immune exposures were likely present. The donor tested CMV seropositive and was one of the 289 seropositive cohort members. Each donor provided a peripheral blood sample, and peripheral blood mononuclear cells were used for TCR beta sequencing. The Qiagen DNeasy Blood Extraction Kit was used to extract genomic DNA from the blood cell samples. Including cysteine and phenylalanine, the CDR3 has 13 amino acids. The read is trimmed to its CDR3 DNA, 39 bases read in frame from base 1. V and J are truncated by 9 bases and 0 bases respectively, leaving an intervening sequence of 11 bases. CDR1 SNHLY and CDR2 FYNNEI were looked up in the germline V gene. The study at large found these results: Immune exposure information for the cohort was limited to CMV serostatus. Only TCR beta chains were sequenced in this cohort, and the absence of alpha or paired-chain data limited detectable features. A later genetic analysis associated a missense DCLRE1C variant with V-gene and J-gene trimming of TCR beta chains, and an independent cohort replicated the association. Cytomegalovirus status was reported to be diagnosed by the classifier with high specificity and sensitivity in both the original and validation cohorts. A cluster of highly shared sequence variants was judged likely to represent a technical artifact of the sequencing pipeline. In a later analysis, most CMV-associated TCR beta chains were found to appear HLA-restricted, with HLA associations seemingly driven largely by CMV exposure. Correlated functional status among segregating V segments might reflect linkage disequilibrium, but an unknown experimental factor could not be ruled out. A further reported finding was that TCR beta sequences accurately predicted the HLA-A and HLA-B alleles for most subjects in the first cohort. The study listed approximately 150 TCR beta chains as associated with cytomegalovirus. A later analysis found that HLA-associated TCR beta chains were more clonally expanded and had lower generation probabilities than equally common non-associated chains. While some public TCRs were present in many individuals, most TCR sequences turned up only very rarely across donors. Because some donors lacked HLA typing at each locus, the association tests relied only on the typed subset. Because the 87-base-pair reads could not distinguish some IMGT-functional V segments, including TRBV6-2 and TRBV6-3, those segments were excluded. According to a later genetic analysis, donors in an Asian-associated ancestry cluster had fewer N-insertions in productive TCRs than the approximately 670-donor mean. Roughly 17 rarely observed V segments, including chromosome 9 orphons, were excluded from the earlier analysis of several hundred of the donors because counts were too low. In an earlier analysis of roughly 560 of the donors, most TCR beta V segments were observed in productive rearrangements about 87% or about 30% of the time, broadly matching IMGT annotations. In vitro tests confirmed that a few of the cytomegalovirus-associated TCR beta chains recognize cytomegalovirus antigens. In a later analysis, over 15,000 TCR beta sequences were associated with specific HLA alleles at a false discovery rate of 0.05. In a later analysis, the rate of TCR association differed among HLA loci, with DRB1 alleles having the most associated TCRs and HLA-C alleles having the fewest. In a later analysis, several top co-occurrence clusters were reported to appear linked to parvovirus B19, influenza, CMV and Epstein-Barr virus. According to the authors, the approach could potentially be generalized to other disease states and immunological phenotypes. Strong co-occurrence of HLA alleles, especially DR and DQ, made assigning TCR associations to individual alleles difficult. Sequencing depth was assumed to be roughly uniform across donors in the presence/absence analyses, though that assumption may not hold.

For this clone: No antigen is known for it. No qualities accompany the bases; no much larger clone lies one base away.

The TCR comes from a woman aged 25 to 45 in good health and CMV-seropositive. The sequenced material came from PBMCs. The chain employs TRBV2 and TRBJ1-2, with the D gene call left open. The DNA sequence reads TGTGCCAGTAGACGGACTGCTAACTATGGCTACACCTTC. Translated, this gives CASRRTANYGYTF.